This T cell receptor beta chain originates from a study of blood T cell repertoires in COVID-19 (dated by TCRdb to about 2020). With regard to the full study: Samples covering the acute and convalescent phases of COVID-19 were provided by collaborators in the United States, Italy and Spain. A freely available public database, intended as a resource for researchers studying the immune response to SARS-CoV-2, is where the repertoires were released. Where available, HLA class I and class II types were taken from metadata supplied by the sample provider and were not determined by assay-based typing. The samples were drawn from the first 160 participants of the ongoing ImmuneRACE study and from over 950 subjects provided by 6 global collaborators. The prospective study material was composed of cDNA or gDNA derived from T cells, B-cell-depleted T cells, or PBMCs. Sample metadata almost always included a de-identified subject ID, COVID-19 status, age in years and sex. Deeply sampled blood TCRbeta repertoires from subjects exposed to, actively infected with, or recovered from COVID-19 were included in the dataset.

The trim is 6 bases for V and 5 bases for J, with a gap of 11 bases between the germline ends. CDR1 and CDR2 (LNHDA, SQIVND) derive from the germline V gene (reference sequence). The CDR3 spans 13 residues, from the cysteine through the phenylalanine. The CDR3 DNA has 39 bases and is translated from base 1. Participants in the prospective study were enrolled through a virtual design, were aged about 18 to 90 years, and lived in approximately 25 United States geographic areas. In the prospective study, cohorts were assigned on the basis of participant-reported clinical history obtained from a screening survey and a study questionnaire. Mobile phlebotomists in the prospective study collected whole blood, serum and a nasopharyngeal or oropharyngeal swab from every participant. Additional blood draws and questionnaires over an approximately two-month period could optionally be provided by prospective study participants. Prospective study blood samples were shipped either frozen or at room temperature before DNA extraction.

Results the study describes overall, beyond this receptor: The quantity of clinical and demographic metadata differed by source and by participant and was supplied without curation.

TCRbeta CDR3 regions were amplified from genomic DNA by means of the immunoSEQ Assay, a bias-controlled multiplex PCR. The original pipeline was this. The number of nucleated cells in each sample was estimated by amplification of reference gene primers within the assay. Sequence reads were collapsed and filtered to measure the absolute abundance of every unique TCRbeta CDR3 rearrangement. Productive Simpson clonality was computed per sample as the square root of Simpson's diversity index over productive rearrangements. In TCRdb, the immuneACCESS table is reduced to in-frame sequences with V and J assigned. These tables do not hold every clone; where another copy was compared, an unresolved V gene accounts for under half, and the others remain unexplained. Clonal size and the V and J genes are those of that table, whereas D and trimming came from the DNA. Here the sample has some 410,000 clones; approximately 88% occur a single time. The ten largest clones represent 0.97% of the sample.

As regards this clone: This clone's antigen is unknown. No base quality values were provided; no much bigger clone lies one nucleotide off.

The V and J segments used are TRBV19 and TRBJ1-5, with TRBD1 perhaps the D gene, on 5 matching bases. Sequenced material: PBMCs or T cells enriched from blood (not recorded which). This TCR was recovered from a woman under 40 with acute COVID-19. The CDR3 reads as follows: CASSRQFHQPQHF. The DNA sequence is given as TGTGCCAGTAGCCGACAGTTTCATCAGCCCCAGCATTTT.